A selection of T cell receptor beta chains follows, all from one sample in a study of OX40 agonist ivuxolimab in advanced cancers. TCRdb's copy holds only in-frame clones and misses some; the assay was immunoSEQ multiplex PCR. Altogether tens of thousands of clones are present, about 94% being singletons, with the ten largest covering more than 15%. Source: CD4+ or CD8+ T cells sorted from blood, taken in a trial of the OX40 agonist ivuxolimab. The source of these receptors is an adult with an advanced solid tumor such as melanoma, head and neck, liver or kidney cancer. Each CDR3 is given with its conserved first and last residue. D genes are given only for firm matches. A row's size may be missing; if present it is once, few, many or a size class.

TRBJ2-7 - TRBV28 once 14 TGTGCCAGCAGTTTATCCGGGTTTACCTACGAGCAGTACTTC CASSLSGFTYEQYF
TRBJ2-2 TRBD2 TRBV4-3 - 17 TGCGCCAGCAGCCAAGGGATAGCGGGAGGGTTCACCGGGGAGCTGTTTTTT CASSQGIAGGFTGELFF
TRBJ2-1 - TRBV6-1 - 11 TGTGCCAGCAGCGGCGGTAATGAGCAGTTCTTC CASSGGNEQFF
TRBJ2-7 - TRBV5-5 - 15 TGTGCCAGCAGCTTGGAATTTGAGAGCTCCTACGAGCAGTACTTC CASSLEFESSYEQYF
TRBJ2-5 - TRBV7-9 - 16 TGTGCCAGCAGCTCCCGCCCGCCAGGGAATTGGGAGACCCAGTACTTC CASSSRPPGNWETQYF
TRBJ2-7 TRBD2 TRBV7-2 - 18 TGTGCCAGCAGCTTAGTAGGGGGACTAGCGGGAGGCGCCTACGAGCAGTACTTC CASSLVGGLAGGAYEQYF
TRBJ1-2 - TRBV29-1 - 16 TGCAGCGTTGAAGATCGGCTTAACTGGGTGGGCTATGGCTACACCTTC CSVEDRLNWVGYGYTF
TRBJ1-1 - TRBV7-6 - 15 TGTGCCAGCAGCTTAGCGCTGGGTTCAGTCACGGAAGCTTTCTTT CASSLALGSVTEAFF
TRBJ2-3 TRBD2 TRBV2 - 15 TGTGCCAGCACCGCTAGCGGGGGGGGTGCAGATACGCAGTATTTT CASTASGGGADTQYF
TRBJ1-1 TRBD1 TRBV9 - 16 TGTGCCAGCAGCGAGCCCGACAGGGGGTTGAACACTGAAGCTTTCTTT CASSEPDRGLNTEAFF
TRBJ1-4 - TRBV9 once 13 TGTGCCAGCAGCGGTATGAGTAATGAAAAACTGTTTTTT CASSGMSNEKLFF
TRBJ2-7 TRBD1 TRBV19 - 14 TGTGCCAGTAGTATAGCGACAGGGACCTACGAGCAGTACTTC CASSIATGTYEQYF
TRBJ2-1 - TRBV6-6 - 14 TGTGCCAGCACCTTATGGACGGGGAACAATGAGCAGTTCTTC CASTLWTGNNEQFF
TRBJ2-5 - TRBV6-5 - 15 TGTGCCAGCAGTTACTCGATGAGTGATCAAGAGACCCAGTACTTC CASSYSMSDQETQYF
TRBJ2-1 - TRBV6-4 - 12 TGTGCCAGCAGTGAGGCGGGGAATGAGCAGTTCTTC CASSEAGNEQFF
TRBJ2-1 - TRBV19 - 12 TGTGCCACCCAAGGAGGTTACAATGAGCAGTTCTTC CATQGGYNEQFF
TRBJ2-3 - TRBV5-6 - 16 TGTGCCAGCAGCTTGGTAGGGGCAGGGGATCTAGATACGCAGTATTTT CASSLVGAGDLDTQYF
TRBJ2-7 - TRBV21-1 - 16 TGTGCCAGCAGCATCGGACCCAGGACAGGGTCCTACGAGCAGTACTTC CASSIGPRTGSYEQYF
TRBJ2-7 - TRBV29-1 - 14 TGCAGCGCCCAAGTGGCCGGCCTTTTCGTCGAGCAGTACTTC CSAQVAGLFVEQYF
TRBJ1-2 - TRBV14 - 18 TGTGCCAGCAGCCCAGGGCGGGCGGTGTTTGGAATAAACTATGGCTACACCTTC CASSPGRAVFGINYGYTF
TRBJ2-6 TRBD1 TRBV12-5 - 18 TGTGCTAGTGGTTTCCTGACAGGGGTGTATGTTGGGGCCAACGTCCTGACTTTC CASGFLTGVYVGANVLTF
TRBJ2-5 TRBD2 TRBV7-9 - 15 TGTGCCAGCAGCGATCTAGCGGGGATCCCCGAGACCCAGTACTTC CASSDLAGIPETQYF
TRBJ2-1 - TRBV7-9 - 14 TGTGCCAGCAGCCCCGAGGGCCCCTACAATGAGCAGTTCTTC CASSPEGPYNEQFF